The 27 T cell receptor beta chains presented below share a single source sample, sequenced in a study of T cell responses to AZD1222 COVID-19 vaccine. Here immunoSEQ multiplex PCR was the method, and the copy in TCRdb shows in-frame clones only, minus some. The sample consists of tens of thousands of clones, over 90% of them appearing once. The sequences come from peripheral blood, collected on day 0 of AZD1222 vaccination. The receptors shown here come from an adult in good health.

The chain uses TRBV7-6 and TRBJ2-1; D gene unclear. This CDR3 has 13 amino acids. CDR1 is SGHVS, CDR2 FNYEAQ, per germline. Trimming took 0 bases from V and 8 from J, leaving 8 bases between them. CDR3 sequence: CASSLAQYYEQFF. CDR3 coding DNA: TGTGCCAGCAGCTTAGCTCAGTATTATGAGCAGTTCTTC.

The V gene is TRBV19, the J gene TRBJ2-7; D ambiguous. CDR1 LNHDA and CDR2 SQIVND come from the germline V gene (reference sequence). V was clipped by 4 bases and J by 3 bases, with 13 bases between them. There are 14 residues in the CDR3. The CDR3, as DNA: TGTGCCAGTAGTACCTCCCGAAGAGTCTACGAGCAGTACTTC. This translates into CASSTSRRVYEQYF.

The rearrangement uses TRBV5-4 and TRBJ2-6; D perhaps matches TRBD2 (7 bases). Germline V gene lookup returns CDR1 SGHNT and CDR2 YYREEE (reference sequence). The CDR3 covers 19 residues. V was trimmed by 1 base and J by 0 bases, leaving 17 bases between them. CDR3 sequence: CASSLRGRGAVSGANVLTF. The CDR3 DNA follows: TGTGCCAGCAGCTTGAGAGGACGGGGGGCGGTCTCTGGGGCCAACGTCCTGACTTTC.

This clone is a singleton in its sample. This chain links TRBV6-5 with TRBJ2-7, with TRBD2 matching over 7 bases. The CDR3 is 14 amino acids. Germline V lookup: CDR1 MNHEY, CDR2 SVGAGI. Trimming cost V 6 bases and J 4 bases; bases outside gene matches: 9. CDR3 DNA: TGTGCCAGCAGGGGGAGGGGTTTACCATACGAGCAGTACTTC. Its protein is CASRGRGLPYEQYF.

The chain recombines TRBV3-1 (or the pseudogene TRBV3-2) with TRBJ2-5; the match to TRBD1 covers 9 bases. V lost 6 bases, J lost 7 bases, and 9 bases stayed unmatched. This CDR3 has 14 residues. The germline V gene has CDR1 LGHDT and CDR2 YNNKEL (reference sequence). The CDR3 region is CASSQQGARVTQYF. The CDR3 DNA follows: TGTGCCAGCAGTCAACAGGGGGCAAGAGTGACCCAGTACTTC.

This rearrangement joins TRBV3-1 (or the pseudogene TRBV3-2) to TRBJ2-2; D is undetermined. The germline CDR1 and CDR2 sequences are LGHDT and YNNKEL (reference sequence). The CDR3 is 13 amino acids. The V end was cut by 1 base, the J end by 4 bases, with 4 bases between. For the CDR3, the DNA is TGTGCCAGCAGCCAAGGGAGCACCGGGGAGCTGTTTTTT. Protein: CASSQGSTGELFF.

This clone was recorded only once. This sequence joins TRBV19 and TRBJ2-7; possibly TRBD2 for D (5 bases). The CDR3 totals 14 residues. In germline, CDR1 is LNHDA, CDR2 SQIVND (reference sequence). Trimming removed 4 bases at V and 0 bases at J, with 10 bases between. In nucleotides, the CDR3 is TGTGCCAGTAGTAACCCAGGACTCTCCTACGAGCAGTACTTC. Translation gives CASSNPGLSYEQYF.

This sequence joins TRBV10-2 and TRBJ2-1; 7 nucleotides agree with TRBD1. Trimming cost V 4 bases and J 0 bases; bases outside gene matches: 3. Germline V gene sequence: CDR1 WSHSY, CDR2 SAAADI. The length of the CDR3 is 15 residues. For the CDR3, the DNA is TGCGCCAGCAGTGTGGGACAGCTCTCCTACAATGAGCAGTTCTTC. Amino acid sequence: CASSVGQLSYNEQFF.

In this sample, this clone turned up once. The rearrangement links TRBV27 to TRBJ2-3; 7 positions match TRBD2. The V segment lost 0 bases and the J segment 6 bases; nucleotides outside the gene matches: 6. The CDR3 extends over 15 amino acids. Germline CDR1 and CDR2: MNHEY and SMNVEV (reference sequence). The CDR3 DNA sequence: TGTGCCAGCAGTTTATCAAGCGGGAAATCGGATACGCAGTATTTT. As protein: CASSLSSGKSDTQYF.

This clone was detected a few times. This sequence joins TRBV19 and TRBJ1-4; TRBD1 might be the D (5 bases). The germline V gene encodes CDR1 LNHDA and CDR2 SQIVND (reference sequence). This CDR3 has 14 residues. Deletions cut 8 bases from V and 7 bases from J, with 17 bases between. The CDR3 DNA sequence: TGTGCCAGTGGGGGAGGGTCAAGAGCTGAAAAACTGTTTTTT. It codes for CASGGGSRAEKLFF.

V is TRBV5-1 and J is TRBJ1-1; 7 bases are a match to TRBD1. CDR1 and CDR2 from the germline V gene are SGHRS and YFSETQ. V shed 3 bases, J shed 1 base, and the junction held 3 bases outside the gene matches. CDR3 length: 14 residues. For the CDR3, the DNA is TGCGCCAGCAGCTGGGGGACAGCGAACACTGAAGCTTTCTTT. Residues: CASSWGTANTEAFF.

The rearrangement uses TRBV27 and TRBJ1-1; D unresolved. V lost 5 bases, J lost 1 base, and 8 bases lay in between. There are 13 residues in the CDR3. Looked up from germline, CDR1 is MNHEY and CDR2 is SMNVEV (reference sequence). The chain's CDR3 is CASSHYTNTEAFF. CDR3 in DNA: TGTGCCAGCAGTCACTACACGAACACTGAAGCTTTCTTT.

V and J are TRBV11-2 and TRBJ1-1; 7 bases align to TRBD1. The CDR3 contains 14 residues. Germline V lookup: CDR1 SGHAT, CDR2 FQNNGV. V gave up 9 bases and J gave up 0 bases; unmatched junction bases: 7. CDR3 sequence (DNA): TGTGCCAGTTGGGACAGCCTCATGAACACTGAAGCTTTCTTT. Protein sequence: CASWDSLMNTEAFF.

The CDR3 nucleotides read TGCGCCAGCAGCTTCCTGGGCAGGGATGAAAAACTGTTTTTT. It encodes CASSFLGRDEKLFF. The V and J genes are TRBV5-1 and TRBJ1-4, with a possible D match to TRBD1 (5 bases). Germline-derived CDR1 and CDR2 are SGHRS and YFSETQ. V was clipped by 2 bases and J by 6 bases, with 11 bases between them. The CDR3 runs to 14 residues.

This chain links TRBV7-2 with TRBJ1-2; 9 bases align to TRBD1. Germline V lookup: CDR1 SGHTA, CDR2 FQGNSA. Trimming took 6 bases from V and 7 from J; bases not matched to a gene: 12. This CDR3 is 15 amino acids long. The DNA for the CDR3 is TGTGCCAGCAGTCTAGGACAGGGGCCCGCTGGTGGCTACACCTTC. Its protein is CASSLGQGPAGGYTF.

The chain employs TRBV18 and TRBJ1-1, with 7 bases lining up with TRBD1. CDR1 is KGHSH and CDR2 is LQKENI in the germline V gene. The CDR3 has 14 residues. The V and J ends lost 5 bases and 5 bases, in that order; junction bases with no gene match: 8. In nucleotides, the CDR3 is TGTGCCAGCTCAAGACAGGGAGGTGTGACTGAAGCTTTCTTT. Its translation: CASSRQGGVTEAFF.

The chain has TRBV18 and TRBJ1-2, with TRBD1 as a possible D gene (6 bases). V shed 3 bases and J shed 9 bases, with 17 bases lying between them. The CDR3 covers 14 residues. CDR1 is KGHSH, CDR2 LQKENI, per germline. The DNA of the CDR3 is TGTGCCAGCTCACCGGCTAGGGACACTTATAGCTACACCTTC. It encodes CASSPARDTYSYTF.

The chain recombines TRBV27 with TRBJ2-7; TRBD2 agrees at 9 bases. J was trimmed by 0 bases and V by 7 bases; bases with no gene match: 7. Germline V gene data show CDR1 as MNHEY and CDR2 as SMNVEV (reference sequence). CDR3 length: 15 amino acids. For the CDR3, the DNA is TGTGCCAGCACCCCGCCGGGACTAGCCTCCTACGAGCAGTACTTC. Protein sequence: CASTPPGLASYEQYF.

The chain couples TRBV7-2 to TRBJ2-2, with D possibly called TRBD1 or TRBD2 (5 bases each). There are 16 residues in the CDR3. CDR1 is SGHTA, CDR2 FQGNSA, per germline. V lost 0 bases and J 3 bases, leaving 11 bases between the germline ends. The CDR3 DNA sequence: TGTGCCAGCAGCTTAGCCCCCGGGACGGACACCGGGGAGCTGTTTTTT. Translated: CASSLAPGTDTGELFF.

This rearrangement joins TRBV29-1 to TRBJ2-1; tentatively, D is TRBD2 (6 bases). The length of the CDR3 is 15 residues. Trimming stripped 4 bases from V and 4 bases from J, with 17 bases between. Germline CDR1 and CDR2: SQVTM and ANQGSEA. The CDR3 nucleotides read TGCAGCGTTGTCTGGACGCAGCGGGCATACAATGAGCAGTTCTTC. This gives the protein CSVVWTQRAYNEQFF.

The chain has TRBV5-5 and TRBJ2-2, with D maybe TRBD1 (5 bases). Germline assignment: CDR1 SGHKS and CDR2 YYEKEE (reference sequence). There are 14 residues in the CDR3. The ends were cut back, 5 bases at V and 2 bases at J, with 10 bases in the middle. CDR3 nucleotides: TGTGCCAGCAGAGCCGACAGTAACACCGGGGAGCTGTTTTTT. Protein product: CASRADSNTGELFF.

The chain employs TRBV7-9 and TRBJ2-7, with D tentatively TRBD1 or TRBD2 (5 bases each). The CDR3 has 16 amino acids. Germline assignment: CDR1 SEHNR and CDR2 FQNEAQ (reference sequence). Deletions cut 4 bases from V and 3 bases from J, with 19 bases between. CDR3 DNA: TGTGCCAGCAGCTCGACCTGGGAGACAGCCTTCTACGAGCAGTACTTC. Translation gives CASSSTWETAFYEQYF.

This chain links TRBV19 with TRBJ1-2; no reliable D call. V was clipped by 3 bases and J by 5 bases, with 13 bases between them. This CDR3 has 14 residues. The germline V gene encodes CDR1 LNHDA and CDR2 SQIVND (reference sequence). The CDR3 reads CASSIGLADYGYTF. As DNA, the CDR3 is TGTGCCAGTAGTATCGGACTGGCGGATTATGGCTACACCTTC.

V is TRBV18 and J is TRBJ2-2; D gene uncertain. CDR3 length: 16 residues. CDR1 and CDR2 from the germline V gene are KGHSH and LQKENI. The ends were cut back, 2 bases at V and 7 bases at J, with 17 bases in the middle. The CDR3 reads CASSPKAASWDGELFF. DNA for the CDR3: TGTGCCAGCTCACCAAAAGCAGCTTCCTGGGACGGGGAGCTGTTTTTT.

This sequence joins TRBV30 and TRBJ1-4; D gene unclear. Looked up from germline, CDR1 is GTSNPN and CDR2 is SVGIG (reference sequence). V was trimmed by 0 bases and J by 7 bases, leaving 15 bases between them. This CDR3 is 15 amino acids long. In DNA, the CDR3 is TGTGCCTGGAGTGTACCGGTCTCCCGTGGTGAAAAACTGTTTTTT. Translated: CAWSVPVSRGEKLFF.

The V call is TRBV18, the J call TRBJ1-1, with D possibly TRBD1 on 5 matching bases. The CDR3 loop spans 13 amino acids. V was clipped by 4 bases and J by 7 bases, with 13 bases between them. Germline V gene data show CDR1 as KGHSH and CDR2 as LQKENI. Here the CDR3 DNA reads TGTGCCAGCTCACTCTCCGGGACCAGTGAAGCTTTCTTT. It translates to CASSLSGTSEAFF.

The chain couples TRBV12-3 or TRBV12-4 to TRBJ2-1; D uncertain. There are 12 residues in the CDR3. Trimming took off 3 bases at V and 6 bases at J, with 6 bases between the two ends. The CDR3 spells CASSLAGNEQFF. CDR3 DNA: TGTGCCAGCAGTTTGGCTGGCAATGAGCAGTTCTTC.